A single sample is the source of the 5 T cell receptor beta chains below, sequenced in a study of blood T cell repertoires in COVID-19. Sequenced by immunoSEQ multiplex PCR; TCRdb stores in-frame clones only, minus some. The table has 250,000 to 300,000 clones, 80% to 90% seen once. Sequenced: peripheral blood. These receptor sequences come from a man aged 25 to 40 with active or convalescent COVID-19.

This sequence joins TRBV28 and TRBJ2-1; TRBD2 matches at 8 bases. CDR1 is MDHEN and CDR2 is SYDVKM in the germline V gene. This CDR3 contains 14 residues. V was pared by 6 bases and J by 6 bases, with 7 bases of the junction left unmatched. CDR3 sequence: CASSKTGGANEQFF. The CDR3 bases are TGTGCCAGCAGCAAGACCGGGGGGGCCAATGAGCAGTTCTTC.

In its sample, this clone was seen a few times. V is TRBV6-7 and J is TRBJ2-7; 8 bases line up with TRBD2. TRBV6-7 is an open reading frame whose function is uncertain. CDR3 length: 17 residues. J lost 1 base, V lost 1 base, and 9 bases had no gene match. The CDR3 reads CASSYLGASGLSYEQYF. The CDR3 DNA reads TGTGCCAGCAGTTACTTGGGGGCTAGCGGGTTATCCTACGAGCAGTACTTC.

This chain uses TRBV2 with TRBJ1-6, with D possibly TRBD1 on 5 matching bases. CDR3 size: 16 residues. Germline values: CDR1 SNHLY, CDR2 FYNNEI. V shed 1 base and J shed 8 bases, with 15 bases lying between them. The CDR3 DNA reads as TGTGCCAGCAGTGAAGGGGCAGGGCCTTTAGATTCACCCCTCCACTTT. Translating it yields CASSEGAGPLDSPLHF.

The rearrangement uses TRBV5-6 and TRBJ2-2, with 8 positions matching TRBD2. V shed 1 base and J 3 bases; nucleotides not matched to a gene: 5. The germline V gene encodes CDR1 SGHDT and CDR2 YYEEEE. The CDR3 extends over 16 amino acids. The CDR3 reads CASSLTGTSDTGELFF. Here the CDR3 DNA reads TGTGCCAGCAGCTTGACCGGGACTAGTGACACCGGGGAGCTGTTTTTT.

V is TRBV3-1 (or the pseudogene TRBV3-2) and J is TRBJ1-1; D gene ambiguous. CDR3 length: 15 residues. Germline values: CDR1 LGHDT, CDR2 YNNKEL (reference sequence). Trimming shortened V by 0 bases and J by 6 bases, and 14 bases separated the two germline ends. The CDR3 region is CASSQDLGRRAEAFF. DNA of the CDR3: TGTGCCAGCAGCCAAGATCTGGGCAGGAGGGCTGAAGCTTTCTTT.